The clone carrying this T cell receptor beta chain turned up a few times. The antigen remains undetermined. This sample is part of a study of vaccination effects on CD4 cells after COVID-19. Study-wide results and limits: Marked clonal contraction of infection- and vaccine-induced clones was seen late after vaccination. No early post-infection timepoints were available in the study, which also included few convalescent patients.

Libraries were prepared by immunoSEQ multiplex PCR; TCRdb keeps only in-frame clonotypes and omits some of them. This sample yields around 32,000 clones, of which over 60% are seen a single time; roughly 8.2% belongs to the top ten. Sequencing followed a ViraFEST assay step that expanded antigen-specific CD4+ T cells with viral peptide pools. Investigators separated out CD4+ T cells once 9 to 11 days of culture had passed. Each participant received a vaccine that was either BNT162b2 or mRNA-1273, given as two doses. Germline V lookup: CDR1 SNHLY, CDR2 FYNNEI. Trimming took 4 bases from V and 3 from J, leaving 16 bases between them. The CDR3 loop spans 16 amino acids.

The chain couples TRBV2 to TRBJ1-5, with D perhaps matching TRBD1 (5 bases). The source material was CD4+ T cells from PBMCs cultured with SARS-CoV-2 spike peptides, sampled after COVID-19 vaccination. This TCR was sampled from a human donor who received a COVID-19 vaccine. The CDR3: CASSGSGYVDNQPQHF. The CDR3 nucleotides read TGTGCCAGCAGTGGCTCAGGGTATGTAGACAATCAGCCCCAGCATTTT.